The 17 T cell receptor beta chains given below trace back to one sample, sequenced in a study of neurological immune-mediated disorders (dated by TCRdb to between 2018 and 2021). The library was prepared using 5' RACE. For sequencing, an Illumina HiSeq 2500 was employed. TCRdb handled the public reads itself, with Q25 trimming in fastp and clone calling in MiXCR, and kept productive beta chains. Every distinct CDR3 protein forms one entry, paired with its most common genes and DNA. This sample comprises 15,000 to 20,000 distinct CDR3 sequences, approximately 21% of them detected only once. Under 30% of the sample is in the top ten clones. The material sequenced was PBMCs. The source is a man aged 50 to 60 in good health.

There are many counts of this clonotype. The rearrangement uses TRBV7-2 and TRBJ2-2, with a weak D call TRBD2 (5 bases). The V gene's germline CDR1 is SGHTA and CDR2 FQGNSA. This CDR3 has 14 residues. V lost 2 bases and J lost 6, with 10 bases in between. This chain's CDR3 is CASSLKMRAGELFF. DNA for the CDR3: TGTGCCAGCAGCTTAAAGATGAGGGCCGGGGAGCTGTTTTTT.

This clonotype was detected ten times or more. The V call is TRBV20-1, the J call TRBJ1-5, with D maybe TRBD1 (5 bases). The CDR3 spans 14 residues. CDR1 is DFQATT and CDR2 is SNEGSKA in the germline V gene (reference sequence). The germline V and J ends were trimmed by 1 base and 2 bases, with 9 bases remaining between them. The CDR3 coding sequence is TGCAGTGCTAGAGTAGGGGCCGGCAATCAGCCCCAGCATTTT. Translation gives CSARVGAGNQPQHF.

There are many counts of this clonotype. This chain links TRBV10-3 with TRBJ2-1, with a weak D call TRBD2 (6 bases). The CDR3 has 14 amino acids. The V and J ends lost 10 bases and 7 bases respectively, with 20 bases between them. CDR1 is ENHRY, CDR2 SYGVKD, per germline. CDR3 in amino acids: CATGGAGVGNEQFF. The DNA of the CDR3 is TGTGCCACCGGTGGAGCGGGCGTCGGGAATGAGCAGTTCTTC.

V and J are TRBV4-2 and TRBJ2-3; TRBD2 aligns across 13 bases. The CDR3 length is 17 residues. CDR1 is LGHNA, CDR2 YNFKEQ, per germline. The junction had 3 bases not matched to a gene; V was cut back by 3 bases and J by 0 bases. The CDR3 reads CASSQGLAGKSTDTQYF. DNA of the CDR3: TGTGCCAGCAGCCAGGGACTAGCGGGAAAAAGCACAGATACGCAGTATTTT.

This clonotype was recorded many times. The gene calls are TRBV20-1 and TRBJ2-1, with TRBD2 identical over 12 bases. With 6 bases clipped from V and 7 bases from J, the junction kept 10 bases outside the gene matches. The germline CDR1 and CDR2 sequences are DFQATT and SNEGSKA (reference sequence). The length of the CDR3 is 15 residues. For the CDR3, the DNA is TGCAGTGCGTCAAAGACTAGCGGGAGTATGAATGAGCAGTTCTTC. Translation gives CSASKTSGSMNEQFF.

This clonotype has a count of ten or more. CDR3 amino acids: CASRVRDWNNEQFF. The CDR3 DNA follows: TGCGCCAGCAGGGTCCGGGACTGGAACAATGAGCAGTTCTTC. The chain uses TRBV4-1 and TRBJ2-1, with TRBD2 as a possible D gene (6 bases). Germline CDR1 reads MGHRA; CDR2 reads YSYEKL. Trimming cost V 6 bases and J 5 bases, with 14 bases left between them. The CDR3 runs to 14 residues.

This clonotype is deemed medium-sized. V and J are TRBV6-2 or TRBV6-3 and TRBJ2-7, with D unclear. V was pared by 5 bases and J by 2 bases, with 4 bases between. Looked up from germline, CDR1 is MNHEY and CDR2 is SVGEGT. The CDR3 is 11 amino acids. The CDR3 DNA reads as TGTGCCAGCAGTACGGCCTACGAGCAGTACTTC. This translates into CASSTAYEQYF.

The genes are TRBV6-2 or TRBV6-3 and TRBJ2-7, with 8 bases aligning to TRBD2. The CDR3 has 15 amino acids. Per germline, CDR1 MNHEY and CDR2 SVGEGT. J gave up 2 bases and V 7 bases, and 10 bases lay outside the gene matches. The CDR3: CASTPGRGRTYEQYF. CDR3 bases: TGTGCCAGCACTCCCGGGAGGGGCCGGACCTACGAGCAGTACTTC.

This clonotype was detected ten times or more. The chain employs TRBV5-6 and TRBJ2-1, with 7 bases matching TRBD1. The CDR3 has 17 amino acids. CDR1 and CDR2 from the germline V gene are SGHDT and YYEEEE. V shed 3 bases and J 1 base; nucleotides not matched to a gene: 10. This chain's CDR3 is CASSSSDRVRSYNEQFF. CDR3 nucleotide sequence: TGTGCCAGCAGCTCGTCAGACAGGGTGAGGTCCTACAATGAGCAGTTCTTC.

There are many counts of this clonotype. V usage is TRBV5-1 and J usage is TRBJ1-5, with 7 bases aligning to TRBD1. This CDR3 region has 14 residues. The germline V gene encodes CDR1 SGHRS and CDR2 YFSETQ. J lost 2 bases, V lost 1 base, and 0 bases had no gene match. CDR3 region: CASSLTGGNQPQHF. As DNA, the CDR3 is TGCGCCAGCAGCTTGACAGGGGGCAATCAGCCCCAGCATTTT.

The chain has TRBV4-1 and TRBJ1-5; D is undetermined. The V gene lost 0 bases and the J gene lost 8 bases, with 14 bases spanning the gap. CDR1 is MGHRA, CDR2 YSYEKL, per germline. The CDR3 has 15 amino acids. CDR3 region: CASSQESLRKEPQHF. CDR3 sequence (DNA): TGCGCCAGCAGCCAAGAGTCCCTGAGGAAGGAGCCCCAGCATTTT.

This clonotype is medium-sized by share. The chain couples TRBV15 to TRBJ2-5; D may be TRBD2 (5 bases). Germline CDR1 is LNHNV and CDR2 is YYDKDF (reference sequence). Deletions cut 7 bases from V and 5 bases from J, with 11 bases between. The CDR3 runs 12 residues. The CDR3 coding sequence is TGTGCCACCAAAACACCGGGGGAGACCCAGTACTTC. Translated: CATKTPGETQYF.

This clonotype has ten or more counts. CDR3 DNA sequence: TGCGCCAGCAGCTTGACTAGCGGGAGTCTTGAGACCCAGTACTTC. It codes for CASSLTSGSLETQYF. The gene calls are TRBV5-1 and TRBJ2-5; TRBD2 matches 11 bases. The CDR3 has 15 amino acids. V shed 1 base and J 5 bases; nucleotides not matched to a gene: 4. Germline CDR1 and CDR2: SGHRS and YFSETQ.

This clonotype occurred many times. The rearrangement joins TRBV2 to TRBJ2-1; 8 nucleotides align to TRBD2. The junction had 10 bases not matched to a gene; V was cut back by 0 bases and J by 9 bases. CDR1 is SNHLY, CDR2 FYNNEI, per germline. The CDR3 has 16 amino acids. This CDR3 is CASSEARGGRLSEQFF. Here the CDR3 DNA reads TGTGCCAGCAGTGAAGCGCGGGGCGGGAGGTTATCTGAGCAGTTCTTC.

The V call is TRBV5-1, the J call TRBJ2-1; 8 positions agree with TRBD2. With V trimmed by 8 bases and J by 0 bases, 7 bases remained unmatched. This CDR3 is 15 amino acids long. The V gene's germline CDR1 is SGHRS and CDR2 YFSETQ. DNA for the CDR3: TGCGCCAGTGCCTTAGCGGGGAGCTCCTACAATGAGCAGTTCTTC. It codes for CASALAGSSYNEQFF.

This clonotype came up many times. V usage is TRBV6-6 and J usage is TRBJ2-5; 10 bases fit TRBD1. The CDR3 loop spans 14 amino acids. The ends lost 5 bases at V and 5 bases at J; junction bases unmatched: 5. Germline CDR1 reads MNHNY; CDR2 reads SVGAGI (reference sequence). CDR3 bases: TGTGCCAGCAGTCCCGGGACAGGGGCGGAGACCCAGTACTTC. The encoded protein is CASSPGTGAETQYF.

In this sample, this clonotype turned up many times. The chain carries TRBV20-1 and TRBJ2-4; D not resolved. The CDR3 covers 17 residues. Trimming removed 0 bases from V and 5 bases from J, with 20 bases in between. Germline CDR1 and CDR2: DFQATT and SNEGSKA (reference sequence). DNA of the CDR3: TGCAGTGCTAGAGATTCAGGAACAACCGACGTACAAAACATTCAGTACTTC. Protein: CSARDSGTTDVQNIQYF.